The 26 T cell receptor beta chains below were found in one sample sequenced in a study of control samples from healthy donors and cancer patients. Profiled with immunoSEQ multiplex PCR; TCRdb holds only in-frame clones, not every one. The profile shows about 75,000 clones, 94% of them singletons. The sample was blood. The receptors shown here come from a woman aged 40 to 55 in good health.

This chain's CDR3 is CASSPETGPYGYTF. CDR3 coding DNA: TGTGCCAGCAGTCCGGAGACAGGCCCCTATGGCTACACCTTC. The chain carries TRBV28 and TRBJ1-2, with D tentatively TRBD1 (6 bases). This CDR3 has 14 residues. The germline V gene encodes CDR1 MDHEN and CDR2 SYDVKM. Deletions cut 5 bases from V and 4 bases from J, with 14 bases between.

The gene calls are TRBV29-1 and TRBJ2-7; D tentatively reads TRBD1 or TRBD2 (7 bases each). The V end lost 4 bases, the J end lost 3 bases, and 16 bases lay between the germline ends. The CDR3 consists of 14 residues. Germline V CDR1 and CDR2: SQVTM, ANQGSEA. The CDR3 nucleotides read TGCAGCGTTGGGGGACAGCGGGGTTTCTACGAGCAGTACTTC. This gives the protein CSVGGQRGFYEQYF.

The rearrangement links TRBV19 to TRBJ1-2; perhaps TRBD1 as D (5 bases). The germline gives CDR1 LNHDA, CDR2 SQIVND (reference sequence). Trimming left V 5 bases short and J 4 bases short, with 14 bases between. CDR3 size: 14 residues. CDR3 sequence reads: CASSPWTPLYGYTF. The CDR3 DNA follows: TGTGCCAGTAGTCCCTGGACACCTCTCTATGGCTACACCTTC.

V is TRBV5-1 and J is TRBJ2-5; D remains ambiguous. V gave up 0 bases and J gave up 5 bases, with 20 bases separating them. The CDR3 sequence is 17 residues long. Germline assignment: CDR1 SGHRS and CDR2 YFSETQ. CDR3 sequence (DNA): TGCGCCAGCAGCTTGGCCTTTATTTCGACCCAAAGGGAGACCCAGTACTTC. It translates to CASSLAFISTQRETQYF.

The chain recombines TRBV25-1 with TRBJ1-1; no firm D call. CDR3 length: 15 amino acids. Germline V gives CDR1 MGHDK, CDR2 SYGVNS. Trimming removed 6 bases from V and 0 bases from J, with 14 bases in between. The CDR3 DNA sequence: TGTGCCAGCAGCCGCGGCCTTGCCCTGAACACTGAAGCTTTCTTT. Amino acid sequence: CASSRGLALNTEAFF.

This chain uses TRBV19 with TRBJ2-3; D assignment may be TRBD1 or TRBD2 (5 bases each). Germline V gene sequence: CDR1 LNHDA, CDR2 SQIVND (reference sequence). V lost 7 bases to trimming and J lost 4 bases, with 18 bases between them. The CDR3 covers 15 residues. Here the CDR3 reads CASTWGTHGSDTQYF. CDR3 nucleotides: TGTGCCAGTACCTGGGGGACCCACGGGTCAGATACGCAGTATTTT.

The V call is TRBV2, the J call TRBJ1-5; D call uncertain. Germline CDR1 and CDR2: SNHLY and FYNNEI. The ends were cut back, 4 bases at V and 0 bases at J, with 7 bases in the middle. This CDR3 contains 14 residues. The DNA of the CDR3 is TGTGCCAGCAGTGGTACAATTAGCAATCAGCCCCAGCATTTT. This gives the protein CASSGTISNQPQHF. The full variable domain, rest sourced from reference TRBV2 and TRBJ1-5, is EPEVTQTPSHQVTQMGQEVILRCVPISNHLYFYWYRQILGQKVEFLVSFYNNEISEKSEIFDDQFSVERPDGSNFTLKIRSTKLEDSAMYFCASSGTISNQPQHFGDGTRLSIL.

The CDR3 loop is CASSQDPVGTYEQYF. In nucleotides, the CDR3 is TGCGCCAGCAGCCAAGATCCGGTAGGGACCTACGAGCAGTACTTC. V usage is TRBV4-1 and J usage is TRBJ2-7; D gene ambiguous. Germline-derived CDR1 and CDR2 are MGHRA and YSYEKL. The V and J ends lost 0 bases and 2 bases respectively, with 11 bases between them. The CDR3 is 15 residues long.

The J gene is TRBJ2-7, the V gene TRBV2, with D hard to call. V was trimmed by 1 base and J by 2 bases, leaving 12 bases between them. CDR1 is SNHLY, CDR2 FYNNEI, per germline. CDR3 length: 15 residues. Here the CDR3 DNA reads TGTGCCAGCAGTGAAGATGCGGCAGGCCCCTACGAGCAGTACTTC. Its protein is CASSEDAAGPYEQYF. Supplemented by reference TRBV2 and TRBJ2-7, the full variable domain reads EPEVTQTPSHQVTQMGQEVILRCVPISNHLYFYWYRQILGQKVEFLVSFYNNEISEKSEIFDDQFSVERPDGSNFTLKIRSTKLEDSAMYFCASSEDAAGPYEQYFGPGTRLTVT.

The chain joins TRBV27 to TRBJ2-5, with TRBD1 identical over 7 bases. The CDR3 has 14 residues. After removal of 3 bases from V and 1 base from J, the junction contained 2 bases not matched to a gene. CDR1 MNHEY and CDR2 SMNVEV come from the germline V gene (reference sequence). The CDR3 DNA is TGTGCCAGCAGTTTGTGGGACAGCCAAGAGACCCAGTACTTC. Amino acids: CASSLWDSQETQYF.

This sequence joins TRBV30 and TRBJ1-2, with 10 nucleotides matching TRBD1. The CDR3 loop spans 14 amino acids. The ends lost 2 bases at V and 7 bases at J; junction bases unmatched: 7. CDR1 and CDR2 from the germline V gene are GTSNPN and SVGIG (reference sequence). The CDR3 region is CAWSQTGGTGGYTF. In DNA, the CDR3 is TGTGCCTGGAGTCAGACAGGGGGCACGGGTGGCTACACCTTC.

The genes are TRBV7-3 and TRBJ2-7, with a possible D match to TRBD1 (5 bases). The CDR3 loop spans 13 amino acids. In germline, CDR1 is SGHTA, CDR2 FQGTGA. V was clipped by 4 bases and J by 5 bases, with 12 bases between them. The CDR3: CASSSRLGDEQYF. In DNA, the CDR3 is TGTGCCAGCAGCTCGCGTCTAGGGGACGAGCAGTACTTC.

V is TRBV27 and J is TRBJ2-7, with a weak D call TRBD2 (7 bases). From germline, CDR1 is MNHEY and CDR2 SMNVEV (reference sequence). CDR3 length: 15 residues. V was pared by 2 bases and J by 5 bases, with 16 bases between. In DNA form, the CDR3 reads TGTGCCAGCAGTTTAGGCTCGGGGAGGGGGGACGAGCAGTACTTC. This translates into CASSLGSGRGDEQYF.

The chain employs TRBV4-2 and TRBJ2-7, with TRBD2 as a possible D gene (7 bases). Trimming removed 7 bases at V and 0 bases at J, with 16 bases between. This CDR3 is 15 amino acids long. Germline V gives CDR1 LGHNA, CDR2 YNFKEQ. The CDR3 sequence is CASTEGGGPSYEQYF. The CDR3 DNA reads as TGTGCCAGCACCGAGGGGGGGGGTCCCTCCTACGAGCAGTACTTC.

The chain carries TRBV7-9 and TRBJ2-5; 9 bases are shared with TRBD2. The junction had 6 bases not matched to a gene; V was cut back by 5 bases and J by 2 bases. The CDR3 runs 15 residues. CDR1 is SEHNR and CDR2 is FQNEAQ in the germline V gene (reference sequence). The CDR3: CASSVWTSVQETQYF. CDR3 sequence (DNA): TGTGCCAGCAGCGTATGGACTAGCGTACAAGAGACCCAGTACTTC.

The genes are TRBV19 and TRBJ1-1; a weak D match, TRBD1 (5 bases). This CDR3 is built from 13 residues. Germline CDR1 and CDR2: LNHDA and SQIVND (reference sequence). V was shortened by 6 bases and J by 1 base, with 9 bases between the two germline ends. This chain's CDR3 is CASSTGGNTEAFF. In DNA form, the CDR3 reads TGTGCCAGTAGCACGGGGGGGAACACTGAAGCTTTCTTT.

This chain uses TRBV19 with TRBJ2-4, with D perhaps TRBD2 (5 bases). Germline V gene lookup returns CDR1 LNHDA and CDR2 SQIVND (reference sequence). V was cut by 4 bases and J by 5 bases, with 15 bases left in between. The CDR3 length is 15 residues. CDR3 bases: TGTGCCAGTAGTAGAGTCCGGGATGGGCAAAACATTCAGTACTTC. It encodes CASSRVRDGQNIQYF.

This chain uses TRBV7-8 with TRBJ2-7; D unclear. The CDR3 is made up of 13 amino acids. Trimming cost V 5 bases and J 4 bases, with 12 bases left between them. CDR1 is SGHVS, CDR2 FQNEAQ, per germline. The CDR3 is CASSLGYGYEQYF. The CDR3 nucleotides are TGTGCCAGCAGCCTGGGTTATGGGTACGAGCAGTACTTC.

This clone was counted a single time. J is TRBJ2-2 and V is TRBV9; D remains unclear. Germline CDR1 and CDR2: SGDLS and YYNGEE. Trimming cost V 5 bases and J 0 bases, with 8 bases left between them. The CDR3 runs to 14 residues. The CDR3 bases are TGTGCCAGCAGGGAGAGAGCGAACACCGGGGAGCTGTTTTTT. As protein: CASRERANTGELFF.

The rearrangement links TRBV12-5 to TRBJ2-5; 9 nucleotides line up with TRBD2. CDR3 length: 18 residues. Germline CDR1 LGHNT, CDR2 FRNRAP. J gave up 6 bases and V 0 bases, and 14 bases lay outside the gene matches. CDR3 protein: CASGLVRVVSGSLKTQYF. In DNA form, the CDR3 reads TGTGCTAGTGGTTTGGTACGGGTGGTTAGCGGGAGTTTGAAGACCCAGTACTTC.

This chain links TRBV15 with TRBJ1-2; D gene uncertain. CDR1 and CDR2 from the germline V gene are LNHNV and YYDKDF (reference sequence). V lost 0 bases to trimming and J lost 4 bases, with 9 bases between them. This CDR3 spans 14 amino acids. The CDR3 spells CATSRDLATYGYTF. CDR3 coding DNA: TGTGCCACCAGCAGAGATCTTGCGACCTATGGCTACACCTTC.

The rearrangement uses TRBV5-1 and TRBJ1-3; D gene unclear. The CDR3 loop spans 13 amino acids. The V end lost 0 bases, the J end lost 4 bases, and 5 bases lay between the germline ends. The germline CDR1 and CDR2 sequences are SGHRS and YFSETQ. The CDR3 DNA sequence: TGCGCCAGCAGCTTGGGATCCGGAAACACCATATATTTT. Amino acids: CASSLGSGNTIYF. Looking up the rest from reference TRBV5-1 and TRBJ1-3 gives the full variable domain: KAGVTQTPRYLIKTRGQQVTLSCSPISGHRSVSWYQQTPGQGLQFLFEYFSETQRNKGNFPGRFSGRQFSNSRSEMNVSTLELGDSALYLCASSLGSGNTIYFGEGSWLTVV.

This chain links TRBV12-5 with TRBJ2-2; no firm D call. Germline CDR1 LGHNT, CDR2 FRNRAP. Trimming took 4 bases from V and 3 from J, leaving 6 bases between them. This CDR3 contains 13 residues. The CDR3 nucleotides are TGTGCTAGTGGTTACAGTGACACCGGGGAGCTGTTTTTT. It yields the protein CASGYSDTGELFF. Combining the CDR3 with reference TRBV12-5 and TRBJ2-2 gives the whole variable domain DARVTQTPRHKVTEMGQEVTMRCQPILGHNTVFWYRQTMMQGLELLAYFRNRAPLDDSGMPKDRFSAEMPDATLATLKIQPSEPRDSAVYFCASGYSDTGELFFGEGSRLTVL.

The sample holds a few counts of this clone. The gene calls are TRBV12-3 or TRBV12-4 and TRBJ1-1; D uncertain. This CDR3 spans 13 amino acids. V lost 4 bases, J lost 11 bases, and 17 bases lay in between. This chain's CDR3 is CASSSNTLPGAFF. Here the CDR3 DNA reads TGTGCCAGCAGTTCTAACACCCTTCCCGGGGCTTTCTTT.

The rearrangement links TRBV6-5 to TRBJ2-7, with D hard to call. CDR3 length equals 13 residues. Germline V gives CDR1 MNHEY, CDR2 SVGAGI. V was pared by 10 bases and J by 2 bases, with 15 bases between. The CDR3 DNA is TGTGCCATCGCCGCCCCTAACACCTACGAGCAGTACTTC. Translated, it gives CAIAAPNTYEQYF.

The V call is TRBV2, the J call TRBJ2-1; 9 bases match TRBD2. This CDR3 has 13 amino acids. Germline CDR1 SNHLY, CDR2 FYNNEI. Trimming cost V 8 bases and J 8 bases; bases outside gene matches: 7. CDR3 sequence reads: CASYAGGGHEQFF. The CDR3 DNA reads TGTGCCAGCTACGCGGGAGGGGGCCATGAGCAGTTCTTC.